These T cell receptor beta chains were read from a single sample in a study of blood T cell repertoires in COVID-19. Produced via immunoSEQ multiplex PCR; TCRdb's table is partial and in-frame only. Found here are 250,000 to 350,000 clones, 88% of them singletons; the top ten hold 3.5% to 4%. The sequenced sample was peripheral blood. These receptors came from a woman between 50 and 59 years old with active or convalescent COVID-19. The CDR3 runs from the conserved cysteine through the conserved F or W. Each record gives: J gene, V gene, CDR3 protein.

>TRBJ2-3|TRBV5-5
CASSLVGTPDTQYF
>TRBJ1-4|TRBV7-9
CASSLEQGEKLFF
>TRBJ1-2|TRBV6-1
CASSEAWGRANYGYTF
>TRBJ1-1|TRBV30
CAWSRGPNTEAFF
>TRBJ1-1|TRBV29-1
CSVPSGIMNTEAFF
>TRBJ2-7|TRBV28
CASRPDYRGPYYEQYF
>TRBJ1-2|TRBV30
CAWSFRPGKSYGYTF
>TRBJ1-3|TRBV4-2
CASSPTGGVSGNTIYF
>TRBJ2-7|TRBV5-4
CASSLGGRAGYEQYF
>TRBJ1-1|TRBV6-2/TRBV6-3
CASSTAGGTEAFF
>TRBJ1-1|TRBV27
CASSLTRKNTEAFF
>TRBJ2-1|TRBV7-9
CASSPTSGVTYNEQFF
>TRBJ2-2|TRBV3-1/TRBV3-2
CASSRRGTGELFF
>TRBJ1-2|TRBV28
CASSSLGTGGFHYGYTF
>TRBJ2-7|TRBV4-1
CASSPGQGRSYEQYF
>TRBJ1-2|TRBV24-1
CATSTGGVLGGYTF
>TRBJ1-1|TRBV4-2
CASSQGVNTEAFF
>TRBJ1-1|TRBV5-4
CASIPGQGFKNTEAFF
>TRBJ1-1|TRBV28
CASSLWSGGYTEAFF
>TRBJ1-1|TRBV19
CASSKAAVMNTEAFF
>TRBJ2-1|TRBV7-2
CASSKAGTSYNEQFF
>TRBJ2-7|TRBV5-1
CASSFTSGRHYEQYF
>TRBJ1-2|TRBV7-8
CASSLARVNYGYTF
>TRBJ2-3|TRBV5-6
CASSRDGSTDTQYF
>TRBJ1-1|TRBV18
CASSPPGESEAFF
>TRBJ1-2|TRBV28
CASSLRLPVYGYTF
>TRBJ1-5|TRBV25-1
CASSERGPGSSNQPQHF
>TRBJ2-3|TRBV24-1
CATGAGTVTDTQYF
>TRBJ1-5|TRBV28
CASSLSGTGDQPQHF
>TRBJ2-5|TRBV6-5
CASSPNRQLEETQYF
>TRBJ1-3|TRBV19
CASKPSAGVGNTIYF
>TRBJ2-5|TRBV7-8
CASSLEGTSGQRYF
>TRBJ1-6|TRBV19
CASSIQGQAANSPLHF
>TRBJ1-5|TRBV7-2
CASSLDRNNQPQHF
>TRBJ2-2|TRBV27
CASLGLAGGNTGELFF
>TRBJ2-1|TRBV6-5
CASLTGDEQFF
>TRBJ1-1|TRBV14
CASSLQGNTEAFF
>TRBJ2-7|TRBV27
CASSSLRRGTYEQYF
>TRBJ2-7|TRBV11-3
CASSSRDSSYEQYF